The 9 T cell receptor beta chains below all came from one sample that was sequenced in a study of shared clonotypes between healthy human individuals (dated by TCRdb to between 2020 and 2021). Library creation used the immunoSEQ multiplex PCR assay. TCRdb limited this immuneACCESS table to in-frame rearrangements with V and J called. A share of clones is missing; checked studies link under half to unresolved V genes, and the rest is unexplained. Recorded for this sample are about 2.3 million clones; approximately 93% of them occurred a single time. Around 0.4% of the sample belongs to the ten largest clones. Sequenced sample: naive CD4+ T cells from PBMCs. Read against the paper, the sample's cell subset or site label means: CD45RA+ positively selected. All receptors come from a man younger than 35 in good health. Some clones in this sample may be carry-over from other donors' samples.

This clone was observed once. Here the CDR3 DNA reads TGCGCCAGCAGCCAGGTCCCCGGCGCTAATGAAAAACTGTTTTTT. Amino acids: CASSQVPGANEKLFF. The chain recombines TRBV4-1 with TRBJ1-4; D gene ambiguous. Germline V CDR1 and CDR2: MGHRA, YSYEKL. The CDR3 consists of 15 residues. Trimming pared 3 bases from V and 3 bases from J, leaving 11 bases between.

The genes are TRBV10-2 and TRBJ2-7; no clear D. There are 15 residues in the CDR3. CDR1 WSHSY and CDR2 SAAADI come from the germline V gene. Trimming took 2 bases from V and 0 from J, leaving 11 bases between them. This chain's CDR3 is CASSEANSISYEQYF. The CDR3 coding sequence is TGCGCCAGCAGTGAGGCAAACAGCATCTCCTACGAGCAGTACTTC.

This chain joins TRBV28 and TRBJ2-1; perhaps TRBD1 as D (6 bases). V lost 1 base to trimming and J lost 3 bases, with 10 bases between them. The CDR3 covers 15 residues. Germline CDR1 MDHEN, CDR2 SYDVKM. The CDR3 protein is CASSLYRDIYNEQFF. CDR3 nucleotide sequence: TGTGCCAGCAGTTTATACAGGGACATCTACAATGAGCAGTTCTTC.

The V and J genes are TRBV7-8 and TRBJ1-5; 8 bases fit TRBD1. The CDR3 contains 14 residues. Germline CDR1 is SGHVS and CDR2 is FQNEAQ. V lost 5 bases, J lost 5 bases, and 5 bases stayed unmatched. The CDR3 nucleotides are TGTGCCAGCAGCGAGGACAGGGTGTATCAGCCCCAGCATTTT. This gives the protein CASSEDRVYQPQHF.

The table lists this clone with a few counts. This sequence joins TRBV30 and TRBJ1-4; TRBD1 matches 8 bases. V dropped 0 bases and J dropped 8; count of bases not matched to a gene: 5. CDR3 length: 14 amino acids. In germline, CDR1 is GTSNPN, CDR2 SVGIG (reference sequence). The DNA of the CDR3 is TGTGCCTGGAGTGTTGACAGGGGAGGCGAAAAACTGTTTTTT. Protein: CAWSVDRGGEKLFF.

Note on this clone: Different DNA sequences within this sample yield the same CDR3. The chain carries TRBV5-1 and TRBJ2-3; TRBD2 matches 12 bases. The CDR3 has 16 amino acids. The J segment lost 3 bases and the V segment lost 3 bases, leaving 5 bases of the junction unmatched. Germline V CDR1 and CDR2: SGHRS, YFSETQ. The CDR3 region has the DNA TGCGCCAGCAGCTCACTAGCGGGAGGTGGGACAGATACGCAGTATTTT. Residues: CASSSLAGGGTDTQYF.

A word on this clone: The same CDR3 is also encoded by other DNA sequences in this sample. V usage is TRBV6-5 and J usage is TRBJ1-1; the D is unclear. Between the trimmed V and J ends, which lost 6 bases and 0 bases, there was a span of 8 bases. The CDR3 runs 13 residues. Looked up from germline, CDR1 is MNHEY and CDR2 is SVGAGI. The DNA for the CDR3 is TGTGCCAGCAGAGAAACAGTGAACACTGAAGCTTTCTTT. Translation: CASRETVNTEAFF.

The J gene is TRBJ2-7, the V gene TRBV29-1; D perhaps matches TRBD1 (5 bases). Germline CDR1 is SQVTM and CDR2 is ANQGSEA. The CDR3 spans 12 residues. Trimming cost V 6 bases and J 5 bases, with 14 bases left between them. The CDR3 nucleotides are TGCAGCGTCTTCTCAAGACAGAACGAGCAGTACTTC. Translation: CSVFSRQNEQYF.

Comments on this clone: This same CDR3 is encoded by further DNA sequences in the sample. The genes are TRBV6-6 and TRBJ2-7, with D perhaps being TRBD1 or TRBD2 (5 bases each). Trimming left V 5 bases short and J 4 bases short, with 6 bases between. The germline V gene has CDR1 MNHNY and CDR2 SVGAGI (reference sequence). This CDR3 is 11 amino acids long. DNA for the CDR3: TGTGCCAGCAGTGGGGGATACGAGCAGTACTTC. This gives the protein CASSGGYEQYF.